The 7 T cell receptor beta chains below were found in one sample sequenced in a study of T cell responses to AZD1222 COVID-19 vaccine. Repertoires were generated with immunoSEQ multiplex PCR, while TCRdb's copy carries only in-frame clones and drops some. Here the sample spans approximately 21,000 clones, about four fifths being singletons. This specimen consisted of peripheral blood, obtained 28 days after the second AZD1222 dose. The receptors here all came from an adult who received the AZD1222 COVID-19 vaccine.

The V gene is TRBV27, the J gene TRBJ2-1; D gene uncertain. Germline lookup yields CDR1 MNHEY and CDR2 SMNVEV (reference sequence). This CDR3 has 15 residues. The V end lost 0 bases, the J end lost 6 bases, and 12 bases lay between the germline ends. CDR3 loop: CASSLSNGRGNEQFF. CDR3 coding DNA: TGTGCCAGCAGTTTATCTAATGGTCGTGGCAATGAGCAGTTCTTC.

This clone is judged medium-sized. This chain uses TRBV12-3 or TRBV12-4 with TRBJ1-1; no reliable D call. The CDR3 length is 13 residues. V was trimmed by 5 bases and J by 2 bases, leaving 9 bases between them. The DNA for the CDR3 is TGTGCCAGCAGTCGCAGAATAAACACTGAAGCTTTCTTT. It translates to CASSRRINTEAFF.

The chain is built from TRBV4-3 and TRBJ1-5; maybe TRBD1 (6 bases). The length of the CDR3 is 16 residues. Trimming cost V 0 bases and J 4 bases, with 13 bases left between them. Per germline, CDR1 LGHNA and CDR2 YSLEER. CDR3 DNA: TGCGCCAGCAGCCAAGATTTAAGGACAGAGAATCAGCCCCAGCATTTT. It translates to CASSQDLRTENQPQHF.

The chain couples TRBV6-2 or TRBV6-3 to TRBJ2-7, with D unclear. CDR1 is MNHEY, CDR2 SVGEGT, per germline. V shed 5 bases and J shed 2 bases, with 4 bases lying between them. This CDR3 is 11 amino acids long. Written as DNA, the CDR3 is TGTGCCAGCAGTACGACCTACGAGCAGTACTTC. Translating it yields CASSTTYEQYF.

This chain joins TRBV6-5 and TRBJ1-2, with TRBD1 as a possible D gene (5 bases). The CDR3 length is 14 residues. V was cut by 8 bases and J by 8 bases, with 21 bases left in between. Germline lookup yields CDR1 MNHEY and CDR2 SVGAGI. CDR3 protein: CASSRLGAFLGYTF. DNA of the CDR3: TGTGCCAGCTCTCGGTTAGGGGCGTTTTTGGGCTACACCTTC.

The V and J genes are TRBV30 and TRBJ1-5, with a tentative D call TRBD1 (6 bases). This CDR3 is built from 16 residues. The V gene's germline CDR1 is GTSNPN and CDR2 SVGIG (reference sequence). The V end was cut by 2 bases, the J end by 3 bases, with 17 bases between. CDR3 amino acids: CAWSRGRGYNNQPQHF. The CDR3 DNA sequence: TGTGCCTGGAGTCGGGGCAGGGGCTACAACAATCAGCCCCAGCATTTT.

The rearrangement links TRBV5-1 to TRBJ2-7; maybe TRBD2 (6 bases). This CDR3 has 14 residues. V was shortened by 4 bases and J by 0 bases, with 11 bases between the two germline ends. The germline gives CDR1 SGHRS, CDR2 YFSETQ. The CDR3 sequence is CASSVAVSSYEQYF. Here the CDR3 DNA reads TGCGCCAGCAGCGTAGCGGTTAGCTCCTACGAGCAGTACTTC.